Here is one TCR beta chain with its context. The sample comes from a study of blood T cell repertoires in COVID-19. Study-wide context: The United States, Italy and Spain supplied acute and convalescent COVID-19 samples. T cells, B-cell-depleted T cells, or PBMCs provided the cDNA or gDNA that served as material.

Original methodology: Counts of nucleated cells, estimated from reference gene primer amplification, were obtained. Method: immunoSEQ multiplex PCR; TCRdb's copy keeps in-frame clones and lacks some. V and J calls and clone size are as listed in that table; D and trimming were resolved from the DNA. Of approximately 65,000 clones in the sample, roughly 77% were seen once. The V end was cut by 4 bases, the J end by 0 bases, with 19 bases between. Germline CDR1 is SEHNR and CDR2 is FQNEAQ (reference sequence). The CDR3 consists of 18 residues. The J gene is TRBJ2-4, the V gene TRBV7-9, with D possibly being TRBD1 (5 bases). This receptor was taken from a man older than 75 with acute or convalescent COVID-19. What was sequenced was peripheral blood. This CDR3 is CASSYYIGQGLAKNIQYF. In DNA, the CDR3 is TGTGCCAGCAGCTATTATATTGGGCAGGGTTTAGCCAAAAACATTCAGTACTTC.